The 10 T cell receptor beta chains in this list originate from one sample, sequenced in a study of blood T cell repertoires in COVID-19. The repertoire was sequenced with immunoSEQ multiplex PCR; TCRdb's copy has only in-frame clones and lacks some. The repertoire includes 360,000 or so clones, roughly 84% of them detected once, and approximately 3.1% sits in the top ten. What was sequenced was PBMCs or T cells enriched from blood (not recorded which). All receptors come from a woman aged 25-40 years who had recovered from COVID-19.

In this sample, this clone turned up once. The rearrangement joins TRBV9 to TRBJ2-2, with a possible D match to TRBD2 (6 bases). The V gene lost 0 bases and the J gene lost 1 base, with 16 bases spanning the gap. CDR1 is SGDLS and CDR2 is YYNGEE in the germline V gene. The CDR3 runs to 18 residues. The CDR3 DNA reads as TGTGCCAGCAGCGTAGAGGACGGGGGACGCGAGAACACCGGGGAGCTGTTTTTT. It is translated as CASSVEDGGRENTGELFF.

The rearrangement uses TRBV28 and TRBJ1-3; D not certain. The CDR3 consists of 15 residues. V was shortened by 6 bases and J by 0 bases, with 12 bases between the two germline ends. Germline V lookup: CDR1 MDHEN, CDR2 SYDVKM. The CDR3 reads CASSSVSISGNTIYF. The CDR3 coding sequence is TGTGCCAGCAGCTCAGTTTCGATCTCTGGAAACACCATATATTTT.

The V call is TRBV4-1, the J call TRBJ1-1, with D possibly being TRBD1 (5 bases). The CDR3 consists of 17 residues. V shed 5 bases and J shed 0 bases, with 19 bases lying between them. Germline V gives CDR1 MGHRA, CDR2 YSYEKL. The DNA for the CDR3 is TGCGCCAGCAGCTTTGGGGGGAATCTACCTTTGAACACTGAAGCTTTCTTT. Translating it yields CASSFGGNLPLNTEAFF.

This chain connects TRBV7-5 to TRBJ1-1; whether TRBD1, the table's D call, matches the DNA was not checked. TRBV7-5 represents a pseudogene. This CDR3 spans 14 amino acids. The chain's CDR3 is CARSLSQGYTEAFF. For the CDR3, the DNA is TGTGCCAGAAGCTTATCCCAGGGGTACACTGAAGCTTTCTTT.

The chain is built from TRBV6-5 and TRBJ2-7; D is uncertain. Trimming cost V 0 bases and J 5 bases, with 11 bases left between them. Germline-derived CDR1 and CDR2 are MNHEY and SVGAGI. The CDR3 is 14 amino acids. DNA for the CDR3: TGTGCCAGCAGTTACTCGCCCGGGTACGACGAGCAGTACTTC. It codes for CASSYSPGYDEQYF.

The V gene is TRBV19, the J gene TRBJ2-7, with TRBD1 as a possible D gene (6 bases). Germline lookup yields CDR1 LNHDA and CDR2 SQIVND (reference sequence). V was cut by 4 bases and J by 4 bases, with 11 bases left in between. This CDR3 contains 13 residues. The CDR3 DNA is TGTGCCAGTAGTAACCCGGACAGTTACGAGCAGTACTTC. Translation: CASSNPDSYEQYF.

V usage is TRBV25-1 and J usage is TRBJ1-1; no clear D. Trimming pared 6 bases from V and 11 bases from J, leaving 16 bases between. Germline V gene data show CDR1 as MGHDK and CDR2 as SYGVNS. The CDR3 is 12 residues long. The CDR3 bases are TGTGCCAGCAGCCTTACAGACGGCAGGGCTTTCTTT. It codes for CASSLTDGRAFF.

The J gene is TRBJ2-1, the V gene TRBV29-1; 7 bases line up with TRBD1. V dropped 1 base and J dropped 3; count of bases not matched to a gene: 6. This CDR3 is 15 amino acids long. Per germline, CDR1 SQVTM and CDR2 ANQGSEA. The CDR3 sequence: CSVEGVQGSYNEQFF. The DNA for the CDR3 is TGCAGCGTTGAAGGAGTACAGGGGAGCTACAATGAGCAGTTCTTC.

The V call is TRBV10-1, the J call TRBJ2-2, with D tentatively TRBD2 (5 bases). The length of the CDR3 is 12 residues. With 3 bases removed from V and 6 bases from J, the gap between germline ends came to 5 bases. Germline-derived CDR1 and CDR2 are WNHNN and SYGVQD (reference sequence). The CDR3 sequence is CASSDGAGELFF. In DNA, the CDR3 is TGCGCCAGCAGTGACGGGGCCGGGGAGCTGTTTTTT.

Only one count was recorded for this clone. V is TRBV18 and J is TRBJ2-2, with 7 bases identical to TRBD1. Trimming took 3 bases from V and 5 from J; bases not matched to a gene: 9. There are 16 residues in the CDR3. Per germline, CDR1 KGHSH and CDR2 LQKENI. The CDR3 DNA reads TGTGCCAGCTCACCTCAGAGACAGGGAGTGACCGGGGAGCTGTTTTTT. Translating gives CASSPQRQGVTGELFF.